This T cell receptor (beta chain) was recovered during a study of radiotherapy plus CTLA-4 blockade in lung cancer (dated by TCRdb to the late 2010s). Background for the entire study: Objective responses were observed in 15% to 20% of enrolled patients, and disease control was achieved in around 30%. Study-wide conclusions, independent of this receptor: After treatment with radiotherapy and ipilimumab, TCR clones that came from tumors expanded in the peripheral blood. The strongest predictors of response were reported to be early dynamic shifts in blood T cell clones along with a rise in serum interferon-beta following radiation.

The study evaluated CTLA-4 blockade (ipilimumab) given together with focal radiation therapy in patients who had chemo-refractory metastatic non-small-cell lung cancer. Library prep was done by the immunoSEQ multiplex PCR assay. In TCRdb, the immuneACCESS table is reduced to in-frame sequences with V and J assigned. These tables do not hold every clone; where another copy was compared, an unresolved V gene accounts for under half, and the others remain unexplained. This sample comprises some 50,000 clones, 65% to 80% of them detected only once. 3.2% of the sample rests with the top ten. Taken from the germline V gene, the CDR1 and CDR2 loops are SNHLY and FYNNEI. The CDR3 sequence holds 16 residues, the cysteine and phenylalanine included. Only the CDR3 part of the read is kept: 48 bases, read in frame from the first base. Trimming accounts for 4 bases at V and 4 bases at J, while the number of junction bases matched to no gene is 4.

This clone has more than one count but fewer than ten. No antigen is known for it. Nothing much larger sits one base from this clone, and base qualities are not available. The receptor's source is a human donor with non-small cell lung cancer who had a partial response to radiotherapy plus ipilimumab. Recombination connected TRBV2 to TRBJ2-1; TRBD2 matches 13 bases in the middle. This sample comprised peripheral blood, obtained from a patient treated with radiotherapy plus ipilimumab. The CDR3 sequence is CASSGTSGGGYNEQFF. The DNA reads TGTGCCAGCAGTGGGACTAGCGGGGGCGGGTACAATGAGCAGTTCTTC. Reference TRBV2 and TRBJ2-1 proteins supply the regions before and after the CDR3; the full variable domain is: EPEVTQTPSHQVTQMGQEVILRCVPISNHLYFYWYRQILGQKVEFLVSFYNNEISEKSEIFDDQFSVERPDGSNFTLKIRSTKLEDSAMYFCASSGTSGGGYNEQFFGPGTRLTVL.